This T cell receptor beta chain derives from a study of T cell responses to AZD1222 COVID-19 vaccine. Measured with immunoSEQ multiplex PCR; TCRdb has only the in-frame clones, and not every one. Among about 150,000 clones listed, approximately 92% were seen once. Study findings and constraints: Scientists sampled the repertoires only once the peak T cell response had passed. Only six or seven AZD1222 recipients tested seropositive at baseline.

CDR3 size: 16 residues. Germline CDR1 is MNHEY and CDR2 is SMNVEV (reference sequence). Trimming pared 5 bases from V and 4 bases from J, leaving 20 bases between. In regard to this clone: Its antigen is unidentified.

The sequence derives from an adult who received the AZD1222 COVID-19 vaccine. The gene calls are TRBV27 and TRBJ2-5; D is perhaps TRBD2 (6 bases). The specimen comprised peripheral blood, sampled 28 days after the second AZD1222 dose. The CDR3, as DNA: TGTGCCAGCAGTCCACTCGGAGGGCGGTTTCGAGAGACCCAGTACTTC. This sequence encodes CASSPLGGRFRETQYF.